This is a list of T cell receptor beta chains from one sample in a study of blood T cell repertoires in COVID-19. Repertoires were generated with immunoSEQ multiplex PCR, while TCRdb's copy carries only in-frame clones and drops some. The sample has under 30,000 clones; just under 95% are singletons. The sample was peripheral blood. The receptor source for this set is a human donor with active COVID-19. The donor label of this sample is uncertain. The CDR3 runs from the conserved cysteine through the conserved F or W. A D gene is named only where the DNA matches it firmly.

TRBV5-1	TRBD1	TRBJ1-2	TGCGCCAGCAGCTTGGGGGACAGCATTGGTGGCTACACCTTC	CASSLGDSIGGYTF
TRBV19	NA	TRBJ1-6	TGTGCCAGTAGTATCGGGCAGGGTTCACCCCTCCACTTT	CASSIGQGSPLHF
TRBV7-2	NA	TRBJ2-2	TGTGCCAGCAGCTCGGACTACACCGGGGAGCTGTTTTTT	CASSSDYTGELFF
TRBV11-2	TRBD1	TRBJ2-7	TGTGCCAGCAGCGCAGGGACAGGACGCTCCTACGAGCAGTACTTC	CASSAGTGRSYEQYF
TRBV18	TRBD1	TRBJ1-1	TGTGCCAGCTCACCGACGAAGGGGGCGAAGACTGAAGCTTTCTTT	CASSPTKGAKTEAFF
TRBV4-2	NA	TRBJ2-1	TGTGCCAGCAGCCAAGAAGCCCAAGCGAGCAATGAGCAGTTCTTC	CASSQEAQASNEQFF
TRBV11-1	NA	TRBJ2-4	TGTGCCAGCAGCTTAGAGTTGGGCACAGCCAAAAACATTCAGTACTTC	CASSLELGTAKNIQYF
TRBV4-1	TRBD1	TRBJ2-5	TGCGCCAGCAGCCAAGTCCCAGGGGGAGAGACCCAGTACTTC	CASSQVPGGETQYF
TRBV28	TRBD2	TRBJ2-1	TGTGCCAGCAGCGAGACTAGCGGGAGCGTTCGCCCTTACAATGAGCAGTTCTTC	CASSETSGSVRPYNEQFF
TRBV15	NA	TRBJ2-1	TGTGCCACCAGCAGAGATCTTCAATCGGGCGGGGTCTACAATGAGCAGTTCTTC	CATSRDLQSGGVYNEQFF
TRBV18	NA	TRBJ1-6	TGTGCCAGCTCACCACAGGGAGATTATAATTCACCCCTCCACTTT	CASSPQGDYNSPLHF
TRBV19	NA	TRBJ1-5	TGTGCCAGTAGTCCCGCCTCTGGGGGGGGACAGCCCCAGCATTTT	CASSPASGGGQPQHF
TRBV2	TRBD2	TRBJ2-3	TGTGCCAGCGGTAGCGGGAGAAGCACAGATACGCAGTATTTT	CASGSGRSTDTQYF
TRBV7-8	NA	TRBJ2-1	TGTGCCAGCAGCTCCCGGGAGACCTCCTACAATGAGCAGTTCTTC	CASSSRETSYNEQFF
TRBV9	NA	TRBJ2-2	TGTGCCAGCAGCGTTTTGTCACTAGCCTTCGCCGGGGAGCTGTTTTTT	CASSVLSLAFAGELFF